The 18 T cell receptor beta chains reported below all come from one sample, sequenced in a study of T cell changes during pregnancy in multiple sclerosis. TCRdb keeps only in-frame clones here, not all; method: immunoSEQ multiplex PCR. The sample includes 40,000 to 50,000 clones, about 90% seen only once; the top ten take 0.37%. The specimen comprised CD4+ T cells from peripheral blood mononuclear cells, sampled in the second trimester of pregnancy. The receptors derive from a female donor in good health, enrolled as a control in a pregnancy study.

In this sample, this clone turned up a few times. Within the sample, other DNA sequences also encode this same CDR3. The genes are TRBV2 and TRBJ1-6, with 12 nucleotides matching TRBD1. The CDR3 contains 16 residues. Germline V gene lookup returns CDR1 SNHLY and CDR2 FYNNEI. J lost 8 bases, V lost 6 bases, and 8 bases had no gene match. CDR3 in amino acids: CASRGGTGGGDSPLHF. CDR3 coding DNA: TGTGCCAGCAGGGGCGGGACAGGGGGCGGTGATTCACCCCTCCACTTT.

This chain connects TRBV9 to TRBJ1-1, with 10 nucleotides matching TRBD1. V lost 2 bases to trimming and J lost 3 bases; unmatched junction nucleotides: 1. CDR3 length equals 14 residues. Germline V lookup: CDR1 SGDLS, CDR2 YYNGEE. This chain's CDR3 is CASSVDRGDTEAFF. The CDR3 DNA reads TGTGCCAGCAGCGTGGACAGGGGGGACACTGAAGCTTTCTTT.

This chain links TRBV19 with TRBJ2-4; TRBD1 might be the D (5 bases). CDR3 length: 14 amino acids. Between the trimmed V and J ends, which lost 8 bases and 0 bases, there was a span of 11 bases. Germline V gene lookup returns CDR1 LNHDA and CDR2 SQIVND (reference sequence). The CDR3 is CASRQNLAKNIQYF. The CDR3 DNA reads as TGTGCCAGTCGACAGAACCTAGCCAAAAACATTCAGTACTTC.

The chain recombines TRBV2 with TRBJ1-3, with 7 bases identical to TRBD1. The germline gives CDR1 SNHLY, CDR2 FYNNEI. V was pared by 7 bases and J by 0 bases, with 6 bases of the junction left unmatched. The CDR3 is 15 residues long. The CDR3 sequence is CASTRQGVSGNTIYF. The CDR3 nucleotides read TGTGCCAGCACCAGACAGGGAGTCTCTGGAAACACCATATATTTT.

The CDR3 here is CASSQDAGDRGSNEQFF. The DNA of the CDR3 is TGCGCCAGCAGCCAAGATGCAGGGGACAGGGGTTCGAATGAGCAGTTCTTC. The chain couples TRBV4-3 to TRBJ2-1; the match to TRBD1 covers 10 bases. The CDR3 has 17 amino acids. The V and J ends lost 0 bases and 7 bases, in that order; junction bases with no gene match: 9. CDR1 LGHNA and CDR2 YSLEER come from the germline V gene.

This chain uses TRBV5-8 with TRBJ2-7; no reliable D call. Germline V gene data show CDR1 as SGHTS and CDR2 as YDEGEE. Trimming removed 4 bases at V and 0 bases at J, with 17 bases between. The CDR3 sequence is 16 residues long. The CDR3 DNA sequence: TGTGCCAGCAGCCCGCGTACGGGTCCCCTCTCCTACGAGCAGTACTTC. The encoded protein is CASSPRTGPLSYEQYF. Looking up the rest from reference TRBV5-8 and TRBJ2-7 gives the full variable domain: EAGVTQSPTHLIKTRGQQATLRCSPISGHTSVYWYQQALGLGLQFLLWYDEGEERNRGNFPPRFSGRQFPNYSSELNVNALELEDSALYLCASSPRTGPLSYEQYFGPGTRLTVT.

The V and J genes are TRBV18 and TRBJ2-3, with D possibly TRBD1 on 6 matching bases. CDR1 and CDR2 (germline): KGHSH, LQKENI. The CDR3 extends over 16 amino acids. Trimming pared 3 bases from V and 2 bases from J, leaving 15 bases between. DNA for the CDR3: TGTGCCAGCTCACCGAACGGACAGATAGACACAGATACGCAGTATTTT. Its translation: CASSPNGQIDTDTQYF.

The V gene is TRBV5-4, the J gene TRBJ2-7, with a weak D call TRBD2 (5 bases). V was clipped by 3 bases and J by 5 bases, with 12 bases between them. This CDR3 spans 13 amino acids. Looked up from germline, CDR1 is SGHNT and CDR2 is YYREEE (reference sequence). CDR3 sequence: CASSYPGMNEQYF. CDR3 DNA: TGTGCCAGCAGCTACCCCGGGATGAACGAGCAGTACTTC.

The chain has TRBV12-5 and TRBJ1-3; no definite D call. This CDR3 has 13 residues. Germline CDR1 LGHNT, CDR2 FRNRAP. V lost 6 bases and J lost 3, with 9 bases in between. The CDR3: CASGRDLGNTIYF. The CDR3, as DNA: TGTGCTAGTGGGAGGGATCTTGGAAACACCATATATTTT.

The chain employs TRBV9 and TRBJ2-1, with a weak D call TRBD2 (5 bases). V lost 3 bases, J lost 4 bases, and 17 bases lay in between. Per germline, CDR1 SGDLS and CDR2 YYNGEE. The CDR3 is made up of 16 amino acids. This CDR3 reads CASSGRTATGYNEQFF. CDR3 in DNA: TGTGCCAGCAGCGGGCGGACTGCTACCGGATACAATGAGCAGTTCTTC.

V and J are TRBV5-1 and TRBJ2-7; 7 bases are a match to TRBD1. Trimming cost V 3 bases and J 0 bases; bases outside gene matches: 3. This CDR3 spans 14 amino acids. The germline V gene has CDR1 SGHRS and CDR2 YFSETQ. CDR3 region: CASSSNRGSYEQYF. CDR3 bases: TGCGCCAGCAGCTCCAACAGGGGCTCCTACGAGCAGTACTTC.

The chain links TRBV11-1 to TRBJ1-4; tentative D call: TRBD1 (6 bases). The CDR3 contains 13 residues. Germline CDR1 is SGHAT and CDR2 is FQDESV (reference sequence). Trimming stripped 1 base from V and 8 bases from J, with 8 bases between. The CDR3 reads CASSLGTAEKLFF. The CDR3 coding sequence is TGTGCCAGCAGCTTAGGGACAGCCGAAAAACTGTTTTTT. The whole variable domain, filled in from reference TRBV11-1 and TRBJ1-4, reads EAEVAQSPRYKITEKSQAVAFWCDPISGHATLYWYRQILGQGPELLVQFQDESVVDDSQLPKDRFSAERLKGVDSTLKIQPAELGDSAMYLCASSLGTAEKLFFGSGTQLSVL.

The chain employs TRBV6-5 and TRBJ1-5; D unresolved. The V end was cut by 0 bases, the J end by 2 bases, with 8 bases between. CDR3 length: 15 residues. From germline, CDR1 is MNHEY and CDR2 SVGAGI. CDR3 sequence (DNA): TGTGCCAGCAGTTACTCTGGCAACGGCAATCAGCCCCAGCATTTT. Translated: CASSYSGNGNQPQHF.

J is TRBJ2-7 and V is TRBV9, with 11 bases fitting TRBD2. V lost 4 bases to trimming and J lost 5 bases; unmatched junction nucleotides: 8. Germline CDR1 SGDLS, CDR2 YYNGEE. The CDR3 is made up of 15 amino acids. CDR3 sequence: CASSPIAGGRNEQYF. The CDR3 DNA reads as TGTGCCAGCAGCCCGATAGCGGGGGGGCGGAACGAGCAGTACTTC.

The chain couples TRBV4-3 to TRBJ1-2, with unresolved D. Germline assignment: CDR1 LGHNA and CDR2 YSLEER. V was shortened by 0 bases and J by 3 bases, with 11 bases between the two germline ends. This CDR3 has 15 amino acids. The CDR3 sequence is CASSQEYASYYGYTF. As DNA, the CDR3 is TGCGCCAGCAGCCAAGAATACGCGAGTTACTATGGCTACACCTTC.

This clone was recorded only once. V usage is TRBV30 and J usage is TRBJ2-1, with 13 bases matching TRBD2. Germline CDR1 reads GTSNPN; CDR2 reads SVGIG (reference sequence). Germline trimming cut 5 bases from V and 9 bases from J; bases unmatched to any gene: 10. The CDR3 has 15 residues. This CDR3 reads CAWGPGTSGVTEQFF. The CDR3 DNA follows: TGTGCCTGGGGGCCCGGGACTAGCGGGGTTACTGAGCAGTTCTTC.

This clone was seen once. This chain connects TRBV7-9 to TRBJ2-2; D is possibly TRBD2 (5 bases). In germline, CDR1 is SEHNR, CDR2 FQNEAQ (reference sequence). This CDR3 contains 13 residues. V was pared by 4 bases and J by 6 bases, with 9 bases between. The CDR3 loop is CASSSPGSGELFF. The CDR3 DNA follows: TGTGCCAGCAGCTCCCCGGGGTCCGGGGAGCTGTTTTTT.

This clone was seen more than once but under ten times. The chain carries TRBV18 and TRBJ1-1; D gene ambiguous. CDR3 length equals 12 residues. CDR1 and CDR2 (germline): KGHSH, LQKENI. Trimming left V 3 bases short and J 1 base short, with 3 bases between. For the CDR3, the DNA is TGTGCCAGCTCACCGGCGAACACTGAAGCTTTCTTT. It codes for CASSPANTEAFF. Drawing the rest from reference TRBV18 and TRBJ1-1, the complete variable domain is NAGVMQNPRHLVRRRGQEARLRCSPMKGHSHVYWYRQLPEEGLKFMVYLQKENIIDESGMPKERFSAEFPKEGPSILRIQQVVRGDSAAYFCASSPANTEAFFGQGTRLTVV.